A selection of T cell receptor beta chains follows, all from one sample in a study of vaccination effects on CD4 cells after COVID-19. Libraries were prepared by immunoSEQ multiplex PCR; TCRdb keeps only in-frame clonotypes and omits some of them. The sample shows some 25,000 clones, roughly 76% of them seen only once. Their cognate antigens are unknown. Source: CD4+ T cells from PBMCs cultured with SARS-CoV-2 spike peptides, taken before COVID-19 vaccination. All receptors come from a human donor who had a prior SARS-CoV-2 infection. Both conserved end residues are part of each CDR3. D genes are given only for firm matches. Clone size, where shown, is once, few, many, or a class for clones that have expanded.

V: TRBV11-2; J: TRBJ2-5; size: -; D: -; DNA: TGTGCCAGCAGCTTAGTTTCCAGGCCAGAGACCCAGTACTTC; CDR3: CASSLVSRPETQYF
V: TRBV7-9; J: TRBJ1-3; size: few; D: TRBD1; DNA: TGTGCCAGCAGCCTTTGGCCCCAGGGGGCAGGTGGAAACACCATATATTTT; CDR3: CASSLWPQGAGGNTIYF
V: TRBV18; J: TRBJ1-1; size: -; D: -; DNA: TGTGCCAGCTCACCATCACGGGACACGTTCATGAACACTGAAGCTTTCTTT; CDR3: CASSPSRDTFMNTEAFF
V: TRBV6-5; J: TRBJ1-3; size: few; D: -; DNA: TGTGCCAGCAGTTACTCAGCCACACGAACCAGAAACACCATATATTTT; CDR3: CASSYSATRTRNTIYF
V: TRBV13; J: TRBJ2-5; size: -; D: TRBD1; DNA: TGTGCCAGCAGAGACAGGGGTAAGGGAGAGACCCAGTACTTC; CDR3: CASRDRGKGETQYF
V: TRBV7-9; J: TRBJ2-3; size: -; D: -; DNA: TGTGCCAGCAGCTTCGTTTGGCAGGGGATGACAGATACGCAGTATTTT; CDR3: CASSFVWQGMTDTQYF
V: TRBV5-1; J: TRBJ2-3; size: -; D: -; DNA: TGCGCCAGCAGCCGAACCTTAGATGTGACAGATACGCAGTATTTT; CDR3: CASSRTLDVTDTQYF
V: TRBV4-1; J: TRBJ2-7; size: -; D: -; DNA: TGCGCCAGCAGCCAAACCCCCGGCGCCAGCTCCTACGAGCAGTACTTC; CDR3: CASSQTPGASSYEQYF
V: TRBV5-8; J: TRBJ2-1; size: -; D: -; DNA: TGTGCCAGCGGGGGCTCGGGGCAGTTCTTC; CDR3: CASGGSGQFF
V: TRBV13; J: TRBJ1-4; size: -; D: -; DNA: TGTGCCAGCAGCTCCCGTTCCAATGAAAAACTGTTTTTT; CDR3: CASSSRSNEKLFF
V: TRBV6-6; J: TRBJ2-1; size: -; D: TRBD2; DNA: TGTGCCAGCACGGGACTAGCGGGAGGGGACTACAATGAGCAGTTCTTC; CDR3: CASTGLAGGDYNEQFF
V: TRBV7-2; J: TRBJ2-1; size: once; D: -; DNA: TGTGCCAGCAGCCTCATCGGGTCCTACAATGAGCAGTTCTTC; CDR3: CASSLIGSYNEQFF
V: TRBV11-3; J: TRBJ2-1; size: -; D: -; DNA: TGTGCCAGCAGCTTAGGCAATGAGCAGTTCTTC; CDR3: CASSLGNEQFF
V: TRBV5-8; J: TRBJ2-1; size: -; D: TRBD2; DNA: TGTGCCAGGGGGGGGGACCAGCAGAATTACAATGAGCAGTTCTTC; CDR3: CARGGDQQNYNEQFF
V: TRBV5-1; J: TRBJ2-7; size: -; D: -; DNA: TGCGCCAGCAGCTTGGAGGGCAGGACCTACGAGCAGTACTTC; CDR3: CASSLEGRTYEQYF
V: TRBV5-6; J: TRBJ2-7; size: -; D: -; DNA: TGTGCCAGCAGCTTCGCGACAAGGACCTACGAGCAGTACTTC; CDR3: CASSFATRTYEQYF
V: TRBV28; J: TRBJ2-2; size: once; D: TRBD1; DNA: TGTGCCAGCAGCACGACAGGGGCCCCCTACACCGGGGAGCTGTTTTTT; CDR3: CASSTTGAPYTGELFF
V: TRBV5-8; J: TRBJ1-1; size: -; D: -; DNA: TGTGCCAGCAGCCTCCCGGGGGGGAGTGAAGCTTTCTTT; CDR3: CASSLPGGSEAFF
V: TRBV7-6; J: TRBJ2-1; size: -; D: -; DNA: TGTGCCAGCAGCTTAGCGGGGGCCGGGGTAAACTCCTACAATGAGCAGTTCTTC; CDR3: CASSLAGAGVNSYNEQFF
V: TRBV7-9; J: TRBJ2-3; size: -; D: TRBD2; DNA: TGTGCCAGCAGCGCGGGGACTAGCGGCACAGATACGCAGTATTTT; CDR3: CASSAGTSGTDTQYF
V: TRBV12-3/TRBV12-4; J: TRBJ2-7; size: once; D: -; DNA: TGTGCCAGCAGAAGCCCCGAATCCGACGAGCAGTACTTC; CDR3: CASRSPESDEQYF
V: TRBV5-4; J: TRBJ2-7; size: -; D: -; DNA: TGTGCCAGCAGCTTGGGGGAAAAACCGTACTACGAGCAGTACTTC; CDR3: CASSLGEKPYYEQYF
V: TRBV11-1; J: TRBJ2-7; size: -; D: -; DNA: TGTGCCAGCAGCCCGGGGCGGAGCTCCTACGAGCAGTACTTC; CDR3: CASSPGRSSYEQYF
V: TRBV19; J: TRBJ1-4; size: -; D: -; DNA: TGTGCCACCTCCTTCACCGCCGGGGAAAAACTGTTTTTT; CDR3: CATSFTAGEKLFF
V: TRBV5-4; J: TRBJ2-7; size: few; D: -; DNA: TGTGCCAGCCGCCGGGATTTATCCTACGAGCAGTACTTC; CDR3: CASRRDLSYEQYF
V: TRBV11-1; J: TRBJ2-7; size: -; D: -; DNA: TGTGCCAGCAGCTTAGGGTGGGGCTACGAGCAGTACTTC; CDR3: CASSLGWGYEQYF
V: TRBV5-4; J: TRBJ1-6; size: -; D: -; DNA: TGTGCCAGCAGCTTGGATCCTGGGGGAGATTCACCCCTCCACTTT; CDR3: CASSLDPGGDSPLHF
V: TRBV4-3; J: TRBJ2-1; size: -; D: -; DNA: TGCGCCAGCAGCCAAGAGCAGACGGACAGATCGACCTACAATGAGCAGTTCTTC; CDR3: CASSQEQTDRSTYNEQFF